Listed here are 5 T cell receptor beta chains from one sample, sequenced in a study of blood T cell repertoires in COVID-19. The table came from immunoSEQ multiplex PCR; TCRdb's copy has only in-frame clones and leaves some out. The data hold about 170,000 clones, with about 85% observed a single time. The sequencing input was peripheral blood. These receptors all stem from a woman aged 80 or over with COVID-19, enrolled during active disease.

The chain uses TRBV6-6 and TRBJ2-7, with D possibly being TRBD1 (6 bases). Germline loops: CDR1 MNHNY, CDR2 SVGAGI (reference sequence). The CDR3 is made up of 16 amino acids. Trimming took off 6 bases at V and 3 bases at J, with 21 bases between the two ends. The CDR3 sequence: CASRASSGTSDYEQYF. For the CDR3, the DNA is TGTGCCAGCAGGGCGTCCTCGGGGACATCAGACTACGAGCAGTACTTC.

This chain links TRBV20-1 with TRBJ1-4; D unresolved. Deletions cut 3 bases from V and 7 bases from J, with 6 bases between. Germline assignment: CDR1 DFQATT and CDR2 SNEGSKA (reference sequence). This CDR3 is built from 11 residues. The CDR3 region has the DNA TGCAGTGCTAGCTCGGGTGAAAAACTGTTTTTT. Translation: CSASSGEKLFF.

This clone was picked up one time. The chain carries TRBV6-5 and TRBJ1-4, with 7 bases identical to TRBD1. The CDR3 covers 15 residues. Germline CDR1 MNHEY, CDR2 SVGAGI. With 9 bases clipped from V and 12 bases from J, the junction kept 19 bases outside the gene matches. The CDR3 DNA is TGTGCCAGTTCGCTGGGGACAGCCTCTGATCCACAACTGTTTTTT. It translates to CASSLGTASDPQLFF.

The table lists this clone with many counts. The chain links TRBV5-5 to TRBJ1-5, with D tentatively TRBD1 (6 bases). The ends were cut back, 6 bases at V and 7 bases at J, with 11 bases in the middle. The germline CDR1 and CDR2 sequences are SGHKS and YYEKEE (reference sequence). The CDR3 spans 12 residues. CDR3: CASKGQGQPQHF. In DNA form, the CDR3 reads TGTGCCAGCAAAGGGCAGGGGCAGCCCCAGCATTTT.

A word on this clone: The identical CDR3 is also encoded by other nucleotide sequences in the sample. The chain couples TRBV19 to TRBJ1-6; D not resolved. Germline lookup yields CDR1 LNHDA and CDR2 SQIVND (reference sequence). There are 12 residues in the CDR3. The V end lost 3 bases, the J end lost 6 bases, and 3 bases lay between the germline ends. DNA of the CDR3: TGTGCCAGTAGTATCCGTAATTCACCCCTCCACTTT. Translating gives CASSIRNSPLHF.